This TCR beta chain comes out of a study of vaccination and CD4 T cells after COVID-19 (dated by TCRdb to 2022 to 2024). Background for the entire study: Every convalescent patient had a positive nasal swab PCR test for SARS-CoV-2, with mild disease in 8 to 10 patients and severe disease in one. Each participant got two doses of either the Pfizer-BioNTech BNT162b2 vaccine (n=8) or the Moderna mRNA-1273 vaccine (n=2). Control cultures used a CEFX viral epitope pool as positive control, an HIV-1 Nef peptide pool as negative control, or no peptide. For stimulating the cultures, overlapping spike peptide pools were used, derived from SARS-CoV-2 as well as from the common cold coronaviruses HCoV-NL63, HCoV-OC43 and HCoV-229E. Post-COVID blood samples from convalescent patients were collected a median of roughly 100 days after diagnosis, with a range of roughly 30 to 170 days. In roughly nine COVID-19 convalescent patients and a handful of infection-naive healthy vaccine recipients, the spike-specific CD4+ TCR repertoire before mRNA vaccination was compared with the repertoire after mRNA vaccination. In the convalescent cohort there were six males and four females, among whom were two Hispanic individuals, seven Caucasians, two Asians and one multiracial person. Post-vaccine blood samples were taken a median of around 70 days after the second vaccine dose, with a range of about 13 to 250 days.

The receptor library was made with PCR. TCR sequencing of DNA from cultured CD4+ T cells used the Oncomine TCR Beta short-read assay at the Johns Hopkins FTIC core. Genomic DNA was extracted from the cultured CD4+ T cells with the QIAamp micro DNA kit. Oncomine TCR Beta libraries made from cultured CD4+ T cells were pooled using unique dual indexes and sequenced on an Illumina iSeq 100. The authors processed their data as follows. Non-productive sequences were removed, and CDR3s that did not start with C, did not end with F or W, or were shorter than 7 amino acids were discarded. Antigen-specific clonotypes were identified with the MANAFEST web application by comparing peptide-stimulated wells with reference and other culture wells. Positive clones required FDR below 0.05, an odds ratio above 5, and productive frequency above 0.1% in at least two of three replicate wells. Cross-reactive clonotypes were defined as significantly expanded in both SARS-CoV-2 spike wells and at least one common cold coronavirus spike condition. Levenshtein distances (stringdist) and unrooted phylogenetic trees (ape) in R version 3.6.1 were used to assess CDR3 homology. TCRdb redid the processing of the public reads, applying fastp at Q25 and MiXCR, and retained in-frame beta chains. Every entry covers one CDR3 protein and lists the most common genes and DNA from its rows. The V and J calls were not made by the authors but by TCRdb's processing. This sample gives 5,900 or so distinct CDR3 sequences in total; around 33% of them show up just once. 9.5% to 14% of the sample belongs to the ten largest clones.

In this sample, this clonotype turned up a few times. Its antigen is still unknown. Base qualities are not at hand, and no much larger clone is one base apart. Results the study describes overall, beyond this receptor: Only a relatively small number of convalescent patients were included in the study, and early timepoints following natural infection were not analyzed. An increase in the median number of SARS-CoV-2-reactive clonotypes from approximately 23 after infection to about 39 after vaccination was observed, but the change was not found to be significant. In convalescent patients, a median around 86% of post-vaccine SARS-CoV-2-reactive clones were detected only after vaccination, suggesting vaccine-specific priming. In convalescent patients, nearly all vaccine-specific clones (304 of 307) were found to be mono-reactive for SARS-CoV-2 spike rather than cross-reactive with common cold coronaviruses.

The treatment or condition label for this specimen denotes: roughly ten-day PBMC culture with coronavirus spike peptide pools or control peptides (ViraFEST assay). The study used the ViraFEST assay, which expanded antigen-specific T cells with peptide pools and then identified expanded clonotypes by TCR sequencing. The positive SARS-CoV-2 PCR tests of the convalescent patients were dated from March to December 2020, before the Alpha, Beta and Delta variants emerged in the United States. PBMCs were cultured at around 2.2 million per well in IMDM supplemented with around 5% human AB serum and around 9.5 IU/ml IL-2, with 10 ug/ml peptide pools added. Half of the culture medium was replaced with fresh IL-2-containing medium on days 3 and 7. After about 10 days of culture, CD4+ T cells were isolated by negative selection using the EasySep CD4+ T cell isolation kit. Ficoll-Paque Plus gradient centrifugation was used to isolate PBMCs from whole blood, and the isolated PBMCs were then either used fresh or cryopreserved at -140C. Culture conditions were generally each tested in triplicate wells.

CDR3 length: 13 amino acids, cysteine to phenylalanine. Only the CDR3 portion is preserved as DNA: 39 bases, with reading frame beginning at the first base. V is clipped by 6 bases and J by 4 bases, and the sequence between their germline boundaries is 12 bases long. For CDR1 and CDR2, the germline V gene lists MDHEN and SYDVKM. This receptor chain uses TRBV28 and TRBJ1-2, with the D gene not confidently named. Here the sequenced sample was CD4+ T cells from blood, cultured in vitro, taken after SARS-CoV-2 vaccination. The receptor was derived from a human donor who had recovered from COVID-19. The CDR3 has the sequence CASRGQAVYGYTF. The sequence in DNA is TGTGCCAGCAGGGGCCAGGCGGTCTATGGCTACACCTTC.